Given below is one T cell receptor (beta chain) in context. This sample is part of a study of technical replicates of blood from several donors. Measured with immunoSEQ multiplex PCR; TCRdb has only the in-frame clones, and not every one. The sample yields 76,000 or so clones, more than 85% seen once. Between the trimmed V and J ends, which lost 3 bases and 3 bases, there was a span of 6 bases. The germline V gene has CDR1 KGHSH and CDR2 LQKENI. The CDR3 extends over 13 amino acids. The TCR sequence derives from a human donor in good health. The chain combines TRBV18 with TRBJ1-5, with D possibly TRBD1 on 5 matching bases. Sample: T cells isolated from PBMCs. The CDR3 region has the DNA TGTGCCAGCTCACCGGGGCTCAATCAGCCCCAGCATTTT. Its translation: CASSPGLNQPQHF.